This T cell receptor (beta chain) stems from a study of blood T cell repertoires in COVID-19. Germline values: CDR1 SGHRS, CDR2 YFSETQ. The ends were cut back, 0 bases at V and 0 bases at J, with 9 bases in the middle. This CDR3 spans 15 amino acids. Clones were read by immunoSEQ multiplex PCR, and TCRdb kept only the in-frame ones, dropping some. The sample lists around 170,000 clones, approximately 88% occurring once. The receptor's source is a woman aged 60-70 years with acute or convalescent COVID-19. V and J are TRBV5-1 and TRBJ1-1; D is uncertain. Specimen: peripheral blood. For the CDR3, the DNA is TGCGCCAGCAGCTTGGGAGGAAACCTGAACACTGAAGCTTTCTTT. Protein: CASSLGGNLNTEAFF.